The present T cell receptor (beta chain) was sequenced within a study of OX40 agonist ivuxolimab in advanced cancers. Across the whole study: Partial responses were achieved by three patients, of whom one had hepatocellular carcinoma and two had cutaneous melanoma.

Findings and caveats of the study: Circulating CD4+ and CD8+ T cells showed clonal expansion by week 6 at 0.1 to 3.0 mg/kg.

About this clone: Its specificity is unknown.

Clones were sequenced by immunoSEQ multiplex PCR, and TCRdb holds only the in-frame ones, with some missing. The sample records about 50,000 clones, about 87% being singletons. The CDR3 sequence is 16 residues long. The J segment lost 7 bases and the V segment lost 5 bases, leaving 12 bases of the junction unmatched. Germline V gene lookup returns CDR1 ENHRY and CDR2 SYGVKD. The chain uses TRBV10-3 and TRBJ2-1; TRBD1 matches at 9 bases. Source: CD4+ or CD8+ T cells sorted from blood, taken in a trial of the OX40 agonist ivuxolimab. The receptor was isolated from an adult with an advanced solid tumor such as melanoma, head and neck, liver or kidney cancer. The CDR3 DNA reads TGTGCCATCAGTTCTACCGGGACAGGGTTTTTGAATGAGCAGTTCTTC. Its protein is CAISSTGTGFLNEQFF.